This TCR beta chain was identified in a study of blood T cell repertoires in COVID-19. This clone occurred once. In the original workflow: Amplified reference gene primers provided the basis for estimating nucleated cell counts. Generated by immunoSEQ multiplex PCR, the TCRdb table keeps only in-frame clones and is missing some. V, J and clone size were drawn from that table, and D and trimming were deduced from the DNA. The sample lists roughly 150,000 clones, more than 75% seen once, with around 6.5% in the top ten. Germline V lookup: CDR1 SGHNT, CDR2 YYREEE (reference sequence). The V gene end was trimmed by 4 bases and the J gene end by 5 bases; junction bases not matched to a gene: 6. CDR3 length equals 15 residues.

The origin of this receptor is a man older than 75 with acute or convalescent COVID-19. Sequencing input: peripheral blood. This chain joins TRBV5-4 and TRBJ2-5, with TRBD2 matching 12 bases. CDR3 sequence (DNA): TGTGCCAGCAGCCAACGACTAGCGGGAGAGGAGACCCAGTACTTC. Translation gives CASSQRLAGEETQYF. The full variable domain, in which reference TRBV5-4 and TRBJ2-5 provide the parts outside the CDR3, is ETGVTQSPTHLIKTRGQQVTLRCSSQSGHNTVSWYQQALGQGPQFIFQYYREEENGRGNFPPRFSGLQFPNYSSELNVNALELDDSALYLCASSQRLAGEETQYFGPGTRLLVL.